This T cell receptor (beta chain) emerged from a study of early T cells in non-severe SARS-CoV-2 infection. About the study: Chains stayed unpaired after sequencing of bulk RNA from unsorted whole blood.

Study-wide findings and caveats: The study's VDJdb matching favored anti-spike CD8 responses and missed private and CD4 specificities.

Ten or more counts support this clonotype. The antigen is unknown. V was pared by 7 bases and J by 7 bases, with 17 bases between. The germline CDR1 and CDR2 sequences are SEHNR and FQNEAQ (reference sequence). The CDR3 is 14 residues long. TCRdb ran MiXCR on the 5' RACE reads and lists one entry per CDR3 protein. The sample contains fewer than 120,000 distinct CDR3 sequences, around an eighth of which appear only once. The chain uses TRBV7-9 and TRBJ2-1, with unresolved D. Sequences were derived from whole blood, sampled at baseline. The receptor was isolated from an adult who was a healthcare worker with PCR-confirmed SARS-CoV-2 infection or an uninfected control (not recorded which). The CDR3 bases are TGTGCCAGCACCCCCATTCGTGGGTTTAATGAGCAGTTCTTC. Residues: CASTPIRGFNEQFF.